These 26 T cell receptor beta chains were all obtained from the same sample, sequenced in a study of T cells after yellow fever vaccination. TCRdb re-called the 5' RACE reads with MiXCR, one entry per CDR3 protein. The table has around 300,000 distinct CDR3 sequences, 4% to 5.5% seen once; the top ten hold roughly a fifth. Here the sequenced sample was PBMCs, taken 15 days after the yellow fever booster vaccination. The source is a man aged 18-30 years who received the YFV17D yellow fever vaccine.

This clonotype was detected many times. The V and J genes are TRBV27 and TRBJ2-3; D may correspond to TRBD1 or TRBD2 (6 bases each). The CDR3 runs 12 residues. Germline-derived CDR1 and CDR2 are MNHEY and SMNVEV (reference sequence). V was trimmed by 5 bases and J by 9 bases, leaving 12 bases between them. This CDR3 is CASSRRGGTQYF. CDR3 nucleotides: TGTGCCAGCAGTCGCAGGGGAGGCACGCAGTATTTT.

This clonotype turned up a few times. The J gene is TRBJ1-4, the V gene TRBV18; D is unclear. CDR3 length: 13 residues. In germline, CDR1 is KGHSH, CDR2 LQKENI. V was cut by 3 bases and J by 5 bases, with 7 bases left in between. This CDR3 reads CASSPYENEKLFF. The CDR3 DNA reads TGTGCCAGCTCACCGTATGAGAATGAAAAACTGTTTTTT.

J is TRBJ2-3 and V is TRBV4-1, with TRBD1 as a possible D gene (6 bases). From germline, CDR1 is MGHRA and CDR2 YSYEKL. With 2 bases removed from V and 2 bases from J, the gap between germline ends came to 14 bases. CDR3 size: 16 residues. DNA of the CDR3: TGCGCCAGCAGCCAATCTGGCCCAGGGGTCACAGATACGCAGTATTTT. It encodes CASSQSGPGVTDTQYF.

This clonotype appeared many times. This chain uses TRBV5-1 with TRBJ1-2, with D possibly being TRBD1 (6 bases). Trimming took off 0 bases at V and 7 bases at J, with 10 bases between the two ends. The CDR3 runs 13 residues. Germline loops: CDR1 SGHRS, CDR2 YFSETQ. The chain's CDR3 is CASSLDRVSGYTF. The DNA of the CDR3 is TGCGCCAGCAGCTTGGACAGGGTCTCTGGCTACACCTTC.

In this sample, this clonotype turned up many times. The chain's CDR3 is CASSPLDLGELFF. The CDR3 DNA is TGTGCCAGCAGCCCGCTCGATCTCGGGGAGCTGTTTTTT. The chain carries TRBV9 and TRBJ2-2; D is unclear. The CDR3 totals 13 residues. Trimming left V 4 bases short and J 7 bases short, with 11 bases between. The germline gives CDR1 SGDLS, CDR2 YYNGEE.

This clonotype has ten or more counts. The CDR3 reads CSVEGGTSGGLSTDTQYF. CDR3 DNA: TGCAGCGTTGAGGGAGGGACTAGCGGGGGCTTGAGCACAGATACGCAGTATTTT. The V gene is TRBV29-1, the J gene TRBJ2-3; 14 bases are a match to TRBD2. The CDR3 consists of 18 residues. Losses at the gene ends were 3 bases for V and 0 bases for J; bases not matched to a gene: 8. Per germline, CDR1 SQVTM and CDR2 ANQGSEA.

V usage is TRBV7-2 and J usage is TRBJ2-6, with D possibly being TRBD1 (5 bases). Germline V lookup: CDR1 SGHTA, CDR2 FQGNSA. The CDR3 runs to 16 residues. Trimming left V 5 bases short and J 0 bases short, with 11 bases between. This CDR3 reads CASSPVGASGANVLTF. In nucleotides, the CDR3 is TGTGCCAGCAGCCCCGTTGGGGCCTCTGGGGCCAACGTCCTGACTTTC. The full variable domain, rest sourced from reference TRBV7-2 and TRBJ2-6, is GAGVSQSPSNKVTEKGKDVELRCDPISGHTALYWYRQSLGQGLEFLIYFQGNSAPDKSGLPSDRFSAERTGGSVSTLTIQRTQQEDSAVYLCASSPVGASGANVLTFGAGSRLTVL.

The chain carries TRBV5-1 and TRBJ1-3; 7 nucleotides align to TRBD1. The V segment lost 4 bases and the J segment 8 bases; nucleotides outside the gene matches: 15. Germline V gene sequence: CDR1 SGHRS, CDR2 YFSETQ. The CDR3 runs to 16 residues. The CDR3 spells CASSPGTVTSGDTIYF. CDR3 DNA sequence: TGCGCCAGCAGCCCCGGGACAGTGACCTCCGGGGACACCATATATTTT.

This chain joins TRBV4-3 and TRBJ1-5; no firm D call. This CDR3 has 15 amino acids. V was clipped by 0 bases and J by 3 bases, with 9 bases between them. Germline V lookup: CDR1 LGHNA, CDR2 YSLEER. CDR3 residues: CASSQEFGPNQPQHF. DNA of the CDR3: TGCGCCAGCAGCCAAGAGTTCGGTCCCAATCAGCCCCAGCATTTT.

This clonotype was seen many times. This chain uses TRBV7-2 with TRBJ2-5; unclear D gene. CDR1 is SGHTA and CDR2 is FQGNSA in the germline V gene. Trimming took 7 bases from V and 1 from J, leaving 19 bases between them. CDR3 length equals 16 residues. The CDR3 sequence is CASTEPGTAPQETQYF. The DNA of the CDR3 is TGTGCCAGCACAGAGCCCGGAACGGCACCCCAAGAGACCCAGTACTTC.

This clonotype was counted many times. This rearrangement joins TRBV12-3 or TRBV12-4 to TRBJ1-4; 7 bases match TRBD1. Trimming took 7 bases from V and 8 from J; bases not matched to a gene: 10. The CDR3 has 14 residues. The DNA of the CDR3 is TGTGCCAGCACTTTCGCCGGGACAGACGAAAAACTGTTTTTT. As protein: CASTFAGTDEKLFF.

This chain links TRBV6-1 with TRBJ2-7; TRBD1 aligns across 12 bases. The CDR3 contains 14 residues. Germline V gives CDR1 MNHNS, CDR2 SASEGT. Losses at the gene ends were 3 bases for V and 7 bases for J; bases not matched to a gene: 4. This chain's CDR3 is CASSDRDRGLEQYV. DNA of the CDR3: TGTGCCAGCAGTGATAGGGACAGGGGGCTTGAGCAGTACGTC.

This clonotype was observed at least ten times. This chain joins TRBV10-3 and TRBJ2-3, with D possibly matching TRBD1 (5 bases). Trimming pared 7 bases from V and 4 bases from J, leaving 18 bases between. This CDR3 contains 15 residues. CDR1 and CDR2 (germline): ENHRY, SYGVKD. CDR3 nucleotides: TGTGCCATCAAGGGGATAAACATCGGGTCAGATACGCAGTATTTT. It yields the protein CAIKGINIGSDTQYF.

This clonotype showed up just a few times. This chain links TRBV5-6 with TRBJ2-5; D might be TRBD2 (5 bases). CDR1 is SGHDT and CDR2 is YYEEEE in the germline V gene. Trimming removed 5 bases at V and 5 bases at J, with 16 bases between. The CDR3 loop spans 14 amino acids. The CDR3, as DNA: TGTGCCAGCAGTTTAGCGCCGGGAACGGAGACCCAGTACTTC. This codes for CASSLAPGTETQYF. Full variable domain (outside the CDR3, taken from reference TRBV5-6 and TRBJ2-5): DAGVTQSPTHLIKTRGQQVTLRCSPKSGHDTVSWYQQALGQGPQFIFQYYEEEERQRGNFPDRFSGHQFPNYSSELNVNALLLGDSALYLCASSLAPGTETQYFGPGTRLLVL.

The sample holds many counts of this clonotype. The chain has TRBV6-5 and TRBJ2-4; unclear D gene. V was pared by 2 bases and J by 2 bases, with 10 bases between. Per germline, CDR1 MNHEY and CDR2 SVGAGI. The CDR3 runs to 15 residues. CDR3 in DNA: TGTGCCAGCAGTTACGGTAGTATAACCAAAAACATTCAGTACTTC. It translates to CASSYGSITKNIQYF.

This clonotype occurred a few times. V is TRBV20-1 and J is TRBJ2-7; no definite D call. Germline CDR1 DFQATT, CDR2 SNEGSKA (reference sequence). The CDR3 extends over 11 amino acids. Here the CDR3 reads CSVQRPYEQYV. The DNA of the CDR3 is TGCAGCGTTCAGAGACCCTACGAGCAGTACGTC.

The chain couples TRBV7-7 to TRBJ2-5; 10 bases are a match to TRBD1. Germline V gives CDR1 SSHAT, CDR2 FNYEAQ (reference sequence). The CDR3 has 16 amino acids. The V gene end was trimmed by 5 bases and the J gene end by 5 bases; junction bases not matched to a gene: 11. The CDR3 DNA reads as TGTGCCAGCAGCGCCGGGGACAGGGGTCGGGGGGAGACCCAGTACTTC. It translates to CASSAGDRGRGETQYF.

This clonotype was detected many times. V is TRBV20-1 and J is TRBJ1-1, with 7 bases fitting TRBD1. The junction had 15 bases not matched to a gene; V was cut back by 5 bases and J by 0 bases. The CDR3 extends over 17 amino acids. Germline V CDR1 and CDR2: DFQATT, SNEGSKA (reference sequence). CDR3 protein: CSADRSGQRTLNTEAFF. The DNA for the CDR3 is TGCAGTGCTGATAGATCGGGACAGAGAACCCTGAACACTGAAGCTTTCTTT.

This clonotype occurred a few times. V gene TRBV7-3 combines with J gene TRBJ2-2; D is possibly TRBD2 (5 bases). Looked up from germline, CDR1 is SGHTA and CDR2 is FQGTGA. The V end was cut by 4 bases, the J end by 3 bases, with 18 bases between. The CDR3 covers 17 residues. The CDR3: CASSSPPGSGDTGELFF. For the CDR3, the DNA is TGTGCCAGCAGCTCCCCCCCGGGCAGCGGAGACACCGGGGAGCTGTTTTTT. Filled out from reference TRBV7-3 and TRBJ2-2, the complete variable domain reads GAGVSQTPSNKVTEKGKYVELRCDPISGHTALYWYRQSLGQGPEFLIYFQGTGAADDSGLPNDRFFAVRPEGSVSTLKIQRTERGDSAVYLCASSSPPGSGDTGELFFGEGSRLTVL.

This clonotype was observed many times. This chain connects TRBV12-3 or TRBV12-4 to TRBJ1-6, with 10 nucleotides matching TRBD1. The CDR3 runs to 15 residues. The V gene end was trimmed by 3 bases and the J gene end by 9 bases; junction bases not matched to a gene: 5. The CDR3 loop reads CASSLGQGSLSPLHF. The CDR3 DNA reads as TGTGCCAGCAGTTTGGGACAGGGGTCGCTTTCACCCCTCCACTTT.

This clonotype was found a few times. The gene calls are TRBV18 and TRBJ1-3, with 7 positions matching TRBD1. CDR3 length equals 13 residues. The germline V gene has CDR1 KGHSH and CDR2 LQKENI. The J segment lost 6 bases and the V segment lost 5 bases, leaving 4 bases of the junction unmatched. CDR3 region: CASSEGQKNTIYF. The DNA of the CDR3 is TGTGCCAGCTCAGAGGGACAGAAAAACACCATATATTTT. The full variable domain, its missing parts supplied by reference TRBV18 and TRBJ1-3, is NAGVMQNPRHLVRRRGQEARLRCSPMKGHSHVYWYRQLPEEGLKFMVYLQKENIIDESGMPKERFSAEFPKEGPSILRIQQVVRGDSAAYFCASSEGQKNTIYFGEGSWLTVV.

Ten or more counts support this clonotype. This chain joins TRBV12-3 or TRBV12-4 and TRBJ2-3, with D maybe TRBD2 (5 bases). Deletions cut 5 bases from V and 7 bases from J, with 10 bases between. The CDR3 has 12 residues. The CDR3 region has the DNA TGTGCCAGCAGTCCCCCCGGGAATACGCAGTATTTT. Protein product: CASSPPGNTQYF.

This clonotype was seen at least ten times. Here the CDR3 DNA reads TGTGCCAGCAGTAAACAGGGAGGCAATCAGCCCCAGCATTTT. Its translation: CASSKQGGNQPQHF. The chain combines TRBV6-5 with TRBJ1-5, with a possible D match to TRBD1 (6 bases). The CDR3 has 14 residues. Germline lookup yields CDR1 MNHEY and CDR2 SVGAGI. V was trimmed by 5 bases and J by 2 bases, leaving 10 bases between them.

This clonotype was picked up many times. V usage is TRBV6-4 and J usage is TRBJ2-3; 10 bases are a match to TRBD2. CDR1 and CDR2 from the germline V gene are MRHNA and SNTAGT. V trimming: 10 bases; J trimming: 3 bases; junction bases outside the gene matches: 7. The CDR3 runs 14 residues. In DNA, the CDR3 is TGTGCCACTTCCAAGCGGGGGGGAACAGATACGCAGTATTTT. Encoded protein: CATSKRGGTDTQYF.

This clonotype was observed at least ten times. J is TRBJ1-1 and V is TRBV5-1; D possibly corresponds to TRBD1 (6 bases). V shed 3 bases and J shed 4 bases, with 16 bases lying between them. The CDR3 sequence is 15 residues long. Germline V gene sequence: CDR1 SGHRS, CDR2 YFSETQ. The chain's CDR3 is CASSSAGGPATEAFF. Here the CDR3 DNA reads TGCGCCAGCAGCTCCGCCGGGGGGCCGGCCACTGAAGCTTTCTTT.

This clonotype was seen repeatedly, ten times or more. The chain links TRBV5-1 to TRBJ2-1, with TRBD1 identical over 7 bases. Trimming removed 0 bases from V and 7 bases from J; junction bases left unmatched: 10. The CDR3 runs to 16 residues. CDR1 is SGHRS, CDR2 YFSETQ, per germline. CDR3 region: CASSLAEGQLGNEQFF. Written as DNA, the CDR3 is TGCGCCAGCAGCTTGGCCGAGGGACAGTTAGGGAATGAGCAGTTCTTC.